Below, one T cell receptor beta chain is given with its context. This entry belongs to a study of blood T cell repertoires in COVID-19. Looking at the study overall: Whether acute or convalescent, the COVID-19 samples came from the United States, Italy and Spain.

Participants reported their clinical history, and cohort assignment relied on those reports. In Cohort 3, a recovered donor had either two negative PCRs, clearance, or symptom resolution. Repertoires were generated with immunoSEQ multiplex PCR, while TCRdb's copy carries only in-frame clones and drops some. The data hold roughly 150,000 clones, with roughly three quarters observed a single time. This receptor was obtained from a woman between 50 and 59 years old who had recovered from COVID-19. Input material: PBMCs or T cells enriched from blood (not recorded which).

The CDR3 reads CSVDRAGNEKLFF. For the CDR3, the DNA is TGCAGCGTCGACAGGGCCGGGAATGAAAAACTGTTTTTT. The chain recombines TRBV29-1 with TRBJ1-4; 7 bases align to TRBD1. Germline-derived CDR1 and CDR2 are SQVTM and ANQGSEA. This CDR3 is 13 amino acids long. J was trimmed by 5 bases and V by 6 bases; bases with no gene match: 6.